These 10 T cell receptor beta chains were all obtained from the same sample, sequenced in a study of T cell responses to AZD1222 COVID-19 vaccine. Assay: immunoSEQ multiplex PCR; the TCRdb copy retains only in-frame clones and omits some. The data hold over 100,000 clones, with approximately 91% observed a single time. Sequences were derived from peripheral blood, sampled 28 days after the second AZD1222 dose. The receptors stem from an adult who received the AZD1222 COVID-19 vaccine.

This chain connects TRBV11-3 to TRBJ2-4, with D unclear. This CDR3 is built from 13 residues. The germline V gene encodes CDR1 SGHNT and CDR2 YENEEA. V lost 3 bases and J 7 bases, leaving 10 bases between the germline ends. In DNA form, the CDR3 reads TGTGCCAGCAGCTTCGGGCAGAAGAACATTCAGTACTTC. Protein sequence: CASSFGQKNIQYF.

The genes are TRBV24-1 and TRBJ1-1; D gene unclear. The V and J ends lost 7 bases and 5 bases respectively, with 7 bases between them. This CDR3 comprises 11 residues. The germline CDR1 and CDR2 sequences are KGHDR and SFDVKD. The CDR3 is CATRQETEAFF. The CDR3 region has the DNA TGTGCCACCAGACAAGAAACTGAAGCTTTCTTT.

The CDR3 loop reads CASSVASGRLYEQYF. For the CDR3, the DNA is TGTGCCAGCAGCGTAGCTAGCGGCCGCCTCTACGAGCAGTACTTC. This chain joins TRBV9 and TRBJ2-7, with 7 bases that match TRBD2. V lost 0 bases to trimming and J lost 3 bases; unmatched junction nucleotides: 6. Germline CDR1 is SGDLS and CDR2 is YYNGEE. CDR3 length equals 15 residues.

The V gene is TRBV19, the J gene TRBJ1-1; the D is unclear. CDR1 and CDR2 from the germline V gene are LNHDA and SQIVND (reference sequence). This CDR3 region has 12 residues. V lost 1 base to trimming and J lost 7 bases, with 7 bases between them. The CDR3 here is CASSIARVEAFF. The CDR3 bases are TGTGCCAGTAGTATAGCCAGAGTTGAAGCTTTCTTT.

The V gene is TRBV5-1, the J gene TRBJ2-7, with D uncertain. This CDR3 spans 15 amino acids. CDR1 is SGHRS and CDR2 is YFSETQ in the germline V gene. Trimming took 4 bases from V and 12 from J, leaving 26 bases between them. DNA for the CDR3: TGCGCCAGCAGCCTCAAAAATACCGACGATGTGGCGCCGTACTTC. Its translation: CASSLKNTDDVAPYF.

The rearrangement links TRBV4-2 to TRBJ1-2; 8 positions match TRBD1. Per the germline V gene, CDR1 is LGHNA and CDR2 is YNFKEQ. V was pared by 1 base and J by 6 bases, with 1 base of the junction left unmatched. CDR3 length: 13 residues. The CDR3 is CASSQGTGNGYTF. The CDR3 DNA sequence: TGTGCCAGCAGCCAAGGGACAGGGAATGGCTACACCTTC.

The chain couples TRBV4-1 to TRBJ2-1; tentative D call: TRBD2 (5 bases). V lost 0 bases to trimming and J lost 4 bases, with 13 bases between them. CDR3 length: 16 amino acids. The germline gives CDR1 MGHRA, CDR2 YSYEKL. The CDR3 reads CASSQEGSVRYNEQFF. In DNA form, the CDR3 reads TGCGCCAGCAGCCAAGAAGGTAGCGTAAGATACAATGAGCAGTTCTTC.

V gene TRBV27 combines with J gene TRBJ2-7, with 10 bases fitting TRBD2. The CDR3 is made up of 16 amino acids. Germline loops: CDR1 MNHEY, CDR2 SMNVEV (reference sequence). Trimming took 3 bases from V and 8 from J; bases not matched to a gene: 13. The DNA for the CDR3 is TGTGCCAGCAGTTTCCAGGGTAGCGGGAGGCGCGGCAAGCAGTACTTC. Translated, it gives CASSFQGSGRRGKQYF.

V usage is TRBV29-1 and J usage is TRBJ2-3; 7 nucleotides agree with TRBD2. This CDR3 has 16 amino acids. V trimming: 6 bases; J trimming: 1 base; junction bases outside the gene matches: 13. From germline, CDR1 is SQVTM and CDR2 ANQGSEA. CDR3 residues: CSVGGVAGDGTDTQYF. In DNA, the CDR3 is TGCAGCGTCGGAGGGGTGGCGGGAGATGGCACAGATACGCAGTATTTT.

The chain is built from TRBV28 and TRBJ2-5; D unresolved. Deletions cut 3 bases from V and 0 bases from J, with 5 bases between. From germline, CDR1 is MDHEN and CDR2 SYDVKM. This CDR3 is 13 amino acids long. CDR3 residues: CASSLEYQETQYF. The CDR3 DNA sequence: TGTGCCAGCAGTTTGGAGTACCAAGAGACCCAGTACTTC.